Each of the 23 T cell receptor beta chains below was sequenced from the same sample in a study of blood T cell repertoires in COVID-19. Data came from immunoSEQ multiplex PCR; TCRdb stores just in-frame clones and leaves some out. This table has more than 450,000 clones, around 90% appearing once. The sample consisted of PBMCs or T cells enriched from blood (not recorded which). All receptors come from a woman aged 18-30 years who had recovered from COVID-19.

The chain recombines TRBV6-7 with TRBJ1-5; 9 nucleotides align to TRBD1. TRBV6-7 is an open reading frame whose function is uncertain. The CDR3 is 18 residues long. With V trimmed by 0 bases and J by 1 base, 7 bases remained unmatched. CDR3 bases: TGTGCCAGCAGTTACTCCGGGACAGGGACAGGGAGCAATCAGCCCCAGCATTTT. It yields the protein CASSYSGTGTGSNQPQHF.

The chain uses TRBV6-4 and TRBJ2-1; D uncertain. The CDR3 consists of 14 residues. CDR1 and CDR2 from the germline V gene are MRHNA and SNTAGT. V lost 0 bases, J lost 8 bases, and 11 bases lay in between. CDR3: CASSDSVSGDEQFF. Here the CDR3 DNA reads TGTGCCAGCAGTGACTCAGTGAGTGGTGATGAGCAGTTCTTC.

This clone was detected only once. The rearrangement joins TRBV11-2 to TRBJ1-1; a possible D gene is TRBD1 (6 bases). CDR1 and CDR2 (germline): SGHAT, FQNNGV. The CDR3 contains 14 residues. V was clipped by 3 bases and J by 2 bases, with 10 bases between them. The CDR3 protein is CASSFAQGNTEAFF. In nucleotides, the CDR3 is TGTGCCAGCAGCTTCGCACAGGGAAACACTGAAGCTTTCTTT.

V usage is TRBV29-1 and J usage is TRBJ2-5; 8 nucleotides align to TRBD2. The CDR3 runs to 12 residues. V shed 7 bases and J 3 bases; nucleotides not matched to a gene: 4. Germline values: CDR1 SQVTM, CDR2 ANQGSEA. CDR3 residues: CSAGRGEETQYF. The CDR3 DNA follows: TGCAGCGCCGGGCGGGGGGAAGAGACCCAGTACTTC.

V is TRBV18 and J is TRBJ1-1; possibly TRBD1 for D (5 bases). V shed 3 bases and J shed 3 bases, with 11 bases lying between them. Germline CDR1 is KGHSH and CDR2 is LQKENI. The CDR3 sequence is 14 residues long. The CDR3 region is CASSPQGLDTEAFF. CDR3 in DNA: TGTGCCAGCTCACCCCAGGGATTGGACACTGAAGCTTTCTTT.

The chain combines TRBV11-2 with TRBJ1-1; 10 bases agree with TRBD1. V lost 1 base to trimming and J lost 6 bases; unmatched junction nucleotides: 5. CDR1 and CDR2 from the germline V gene are SGHAT and FQNNGV. The CDR3 sequence is 15 residues long. This CDR3 reads CASSLAGTGDSEAFF. CDR3 nucleotide sequence: TGTGCCAGCAGCTTAGCCGGGACAGGGGATTCTGAAGCTTTCTTT.

This clone was found a few times. V and J are TRBV6-5 and TRBJ1-4; D gene uncertain. The CDR3 contains 15 residues. From germline, CDR1 is MNHEY and CDR2 SVGAGI. V was cut by 2 bases and J by 7 bases, with 14 bases left in between. Here the CDR3 reads CASSYGVGPIEKLFF. DNA for the CDR3: TGTGCCAGCAGTTACGGAGTAGGCCCTATTGAAAAACTGTTTTTT.

The chain joins TRBV7-2 to TRBJ1-2; TRBD1 is a possible D gene (5 bases). The ends were cut back, 3 bases at V and 8 bases at J, with 7 bases in the middle. Germline CDR1 SGHTA, CDR2 FQGNSA. This CDR3 has 11 amino acids. CDR3 protein: CASSFPGGYTF. The CDR3 DNA sequence: TGTGCCAGCAGCTTCCCAGGGGGCTACACCTTC.

CDR3 bases: TGTGCCAGCAGCTTGGCCGGGGAGGGCACAGATACGCAGTATTTT. Translation gives CASSLAGEGTDTQYF. The chain links TRBV5-6 to TRBJ2-3; perhaps TRBD2 as D (6 bases). The CDR3 is made up of 15 amino acids. V was shortened by 0 bases and J by 1 base, with 9 bases between the two germline ends. The germline gives CDR1 SGHDT, CDR2 YYEEEE.

V gene TRBV28 combines with J gene TRBJ1-2, with TRBD1 matching 8 bases. The germline V gene has CDR1 MDHEN and CDR2 SYDVKM. V trimming: 3 bases; J trimming: 5 bases; junction bases outside the gene matches: 2. The CDR3 totals 13 residues. This CDR3 reads CASSLDRVYGYTF. The CDR3 bases are TGTGCCAGCAGTTTGGACAGGGTGTATGGCTACACCTTC.

The rearrangement uses TRBV30 and TRBJ1-2; possible D gene TRBD1, 5 bases. V lost 3 bases and J 13 bases, leaving 21 bases between the germline ends. Germline V CDR1 and CDR2: GTSNPN, SVGIG (reference sequence). The CDR3 totals 13 residues. The CDR3 DNA is TGTGCCTGGAGCTATCCAAGCGGGACCCCGGGCACCTTC. Its translation is CAWSYPSGTPGTF.

The chain combines TRBV29-1 with TRBJ2-3; D gene uncertain. There are 11 residues in the CDR3. Germline V gene lookup returns CDR1 SQVTM and CDR2 ANQGSEA. V was trimmed by 4 bases and J by 9 bases, leaving 11 bases between them. As DNA, the CDR3 is TGCAGCGTTGTAAGAGGTGAGACGCAGTATTTT. Translated, it gives CSVVRGETQYF.

The chain joins TRBV6-6 to TRBJ2-5; TRBD2 matches at 8 bases. The CDR3 sequence is 13 residues long. The germline gives CDR1 MNHNY, CDR2 SVGAGI (reference sequence). V trimming: 5 bases; J trimming: 3 bases; junction bases outside the gene matches: 2. This chain's CDR3 is CASSPGREETQYF. The CDR3 DNA sequence: TGTGCCAGCAGTCCCGGGAGGGAAGAGACCCAGTACTTC.

The chain links TRBV27 to TRBJ2-3; 10 nucleotides align to TRBD2. The germline V gene encodes CDR1 MNHEY and CDR2 SMNVEV (reference sequence). V was pared by 4 bases and J by 2 bases, with 9 bases of the junction left unmatched. The CDR3 is 17 amino acids. The CDR3 coding sequence is TGTGCCAGCAGTTCCCGTTTACTAGCGGGGCACACAGATACGCAGTATTTT. This gives the protein CASSSRLLAGHTDTQYF.

This rearrangement joins TRBV2 to TRBJ1-1, with D unresolved. Germline-derived CDR1 and CDR2 are SNHLY and FYNNEI. V lost 4 bases and J lost 0, with 6 bases in between. The CDR3 runs to 13 residues. The CDR3 here is CASSGGMNTEAFF. CDR3 sequence (DNA): TGTGCCAGCAGTGGAGGGATGAACACTGAAGCTTTCTTT.

Worth noting for this clone: Other DNA variants within this sample encode the same CDR3. V and J are TRBV2 and TRBJ1-1, with D tentatively TRBD1 (6 bases). CDR1 and CDR2 (germline): SNHLY, FYNNEI. This CDR3 contains 13 residues. Trimming cost V 7 bases and J 1 base, with 10 bases left between them. CDR3 sequence (DNA): TGTGCCAGCACCCGGACAGCGAACACTGAAGCTTTCTTT. Amino acids: CASTRTANTEAFF.

The genes are TRBV27 and TRBJ2-1; 7 bases fit TRBD2. Germline CDR1 reads MNHEY; CDR2 reads SMNVEV (reference sequence). The V gene end was trimmed by 10 bases and the J gene end by 8 bases; junction bases not matched to a gene: 8. This CDR3 has 12 residues. The CDR3 nucleotides are TGTGCCACCCTGGGGAGGGGCTATGAGCAGTTCTTC. Translation gives CATLGRGYEQFF.

The chain uses TRBV3-1 (or the pseudogene TRBV3-2) and TRBJ1-2; D is ambiguous. V lost 2 bases to trimming and J lost 7 bases, with 23 bases between them. The CDR3 totals 17 residues. In germline, CDR1 is LGHDT, CDR2 YNNKEL (reference sequence). The CDR3 DNA follows: TGTGCCAGCAGCCAAACCGGACTGGCCCCTTGGGGTGGTGGCTACACCTTC. Translating it yields CASSQTGLAPWGGGYTF.

The rearrangement joins TRBV7-9 to TRBJ2-7; D unclear. V was clipped by 4 bases and J by 3 bases, with 10 bases between them. The germline gives CDR1 SEHNR, CDR2 FQNEAQ (reference sequence). The CDR3 contains 13 residues. The CDR3 bases are TGTGCCAGCAGCTCCGACATCCGCTACGAGCAGTACTTC. Its protein product is CASSSDIRYEQYF.

V and J are TRBV20-1 and TRBJ2-2, with D maybe TRBD2 (7 bases). The CDR3 has 16 amino acids. In germline, CDR1 is DFQATT, CDR2 SNEGSKA (reference sequence). The germline V and J ends were trimmed by 3 bases and 2 bases, with 16 bases remaining between them. CDR3 sequence reads: CSASRGGGRNTGELFF. The CDR3 DNA is TGCAGTGCTAGTCGGGGCGGGGGCCGAAACACCGGGGAGCTGTTTTTT.

The J gene is TRBJ2-5, the V gene TRBV5-1, with 9 positions matching TRBD1. The CDR3 spans 15 residues. Germline V gene sequence: CDR1 SGHRS, CDR2 YFSETQ. Germline trimming cut 3 bases from V and 7 bases from J; bases unmatched to any gene: 10. DNA of the CDR3: TGCGCCAGCAGCTCAACTACAGGGGGCGAAGGGACCCAGTACTTC. Its protein is CASSSTTGGEGTQYF.

The genes are TRBV5-8 and TRBJ2-3; 9 bases align to TRBD1. Losses at the gene ends were 4 bases for V and 6 bases for J; bases not matched to a gene: 12. CDR3 length: 16 residues. Germline V CDR1 and CDR2: SGHTS, YDEGEE. In nucleotides, the CDR3 is TGTGCCAGCAGCACCCTACAGGGGGCGCATCGGGATACGCAGTATTTT. This sequence encodes CASSTLQGAHRDTQYF.

The chain carries TRBV6-5 and TRBJ1-1, with 7 bases that match TRBD1. The CDR3 has 15 residues. Germline CDR1 is MNHEY and CDR2 is SVGAGI. The trim removed 5 bases at V and 0 bases at J, leaving 6 bases unmatched. The chain's CDR3 is CASSHRTGLNTEAFF. In DNA form, the CDR3 reads TGTGCCAGCAGTCACAGGACAGGACTGAACACTGAAGCTTTCTTT.